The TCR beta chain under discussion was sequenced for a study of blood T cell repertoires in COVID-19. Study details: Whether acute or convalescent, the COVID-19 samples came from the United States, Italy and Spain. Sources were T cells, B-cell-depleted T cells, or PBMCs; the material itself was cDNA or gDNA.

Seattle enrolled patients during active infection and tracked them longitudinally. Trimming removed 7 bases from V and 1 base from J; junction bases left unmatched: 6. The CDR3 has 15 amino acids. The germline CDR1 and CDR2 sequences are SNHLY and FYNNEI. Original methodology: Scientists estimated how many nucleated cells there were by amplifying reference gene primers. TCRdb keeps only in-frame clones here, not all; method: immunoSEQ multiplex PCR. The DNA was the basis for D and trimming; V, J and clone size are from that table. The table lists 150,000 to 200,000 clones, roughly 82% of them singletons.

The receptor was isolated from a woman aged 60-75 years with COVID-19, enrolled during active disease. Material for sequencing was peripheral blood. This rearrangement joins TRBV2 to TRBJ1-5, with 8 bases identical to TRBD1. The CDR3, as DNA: TGTGCCAGCAAGACAGGGGAGGTGAGCAATCAGCCCCAGCATTTT. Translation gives CASKTGEVSNQPQHF.